A selection of T cell receptor beta chains follows, all from one sample in a study of T cells after yellow fever vaccination. TCRdb re-analysed the 5' RACE reads in MiXCR, keeping a single row per CDR3 protein. The sample includes just under 600,000 distinct CDR3 sequences, approximately 12% seen only once; the top ten take more than 13%. The material sequenced was PBMCs, taken on the day of the yellow fever booster vaccination. Receptors originate from a man aged 30 to 39 who received the YFV17D yellow fever vaccine. The CDR3 runs from the conserved cysteine through the conserved F or W. Size values are once, few and many counts, or a class for expanded clones, and some rows have none.

CASSEAVNAGEVYF	NA	TRBV6-1	TRBJ2-3	14
CASGRGQWETQYF	few	TRBV7-9	TRBJ2-5	13
CASSLVAGGPVDTQYF	NA	TRBV5-4	TRBJ2-3	16
CAWSGANTEAFF	few	TRBV30	TRBJ1-1	12
CATSRRERTDTQYF	NA	TRBV15	TRBJ2-3	14
CASTTGPIYEQYF	NA	TRBV6-1	TRBJ2-7	13
CASSPGQYNEKLFF	few	TRBV18	TRBJ1-4	14
CSARPTSGRMYEQFF	few	TRBV20-1	TRBJ2-1	15
CASSLGTAGLSEQFF	few	TRBV7-2	TRBJ2-1	15
CASSVGPVPLYAQNTDTDTQYF	many	TRBV9	TRBJ2-3	22
CASSLTGQGAIDEQFF	few	TRBV5-1	TRBJ2-1	16
CASRVDRYNEQFF	NA	TRBV7-2	TRBJ2-1	13
CAWSVANRVSEAFF	many	TRBV30	TRBJ1-1	14
CASSSELVPLAGGPGWYF	NA	TRBV11-1	TRBJ2-7	18
CASSLAATGGYEQYF	NA	TRBV7-2	TRBJ2-7	15
CATQSGRALETQYF	once	TRBV10-3	TRBJ2-5	14
CSSIEGGELFF	NA	TRBV29-1	TRBJ2-2	11
CASSFEGQSPLYTF	NA	TRBV7-8	TRBJ1-2	14
CASRKTEQFF	few	TRBV6-2/TRBV6-3	TRBJ2-1	10
CASSYMQPSTDTQYF	many	TRBV7-2	TRBJ2-3	15
CSASGNNEQFF	NA	TRBV20-1	TRBJ2-1	11
CASSSQQGSVGNEQFF	few	TRBV5-1	TRBJ2-1	16
CASSLSPAGELFF	few	TRBV7-2	TRBJ2-2	13
CASSSRQEAQPQHF	few	TRBV28	TRBJ1-5	14
CASSSTSQGFNNEQFF	NA	TRBV5-1	TRBJ2-1	16
CASSIEGTSGRNEQFF	few	TRBV27	TRBJ2-1	16
CASSAKGGTLSGNTIYF	NA	TRBV11-2	TRBJ1-3	17
CASSTQSSGNTIYF	NA	TRBV7-2	TRBJ1-3	14
CSVLRAAGTQYF	NA	TRBV29-1	TRBJ2-5	12
CSARRVGGTSGYNEQFF	NA	TRBV20-1	TRBJ2-1	17
CASSILAGYRWNEQYF	NA	TRBV7-2	TRBJ2-7	16
CASSHREVQFF	NA	TRBV3-1	TRBJ2-1	11
CASSRPGTDTQYF	few	TRBV6-2/TRBV6-3	TRBJ2-3	13
CASATSSSRAQYF	NA	TRBV7-9	TRBJ2-3	13
CASSQRLRGFNEKLFF	few	TRBV11-2	TRBJ1-4	16
CASSYPQKEPREGTDTGELFF	NA	TRBV6-2/TRBV6-3	TRBJ2-2	21
CASRGLARTGELFF	few	TRBV9	TRBJ2-2	14
CSARPNSGARYNEQFF	NA	TRBV20-1	TRBJ2-1	16
CASGAGGLRYEQYF	NA	TRBV12-3/TRBV12-4	TRBJ2-7	14
CASSSPGTSNGNTIYF	many	TRBV7-9	TRBJ1-3	16
CASRKGYPNQPQHF	NA	TRBV27	TRBJ1-5	14
CSAPPPVTDTQYF	few	TRBV20-1	TRBJ2-3	13
CASSQGAGDEQFF	few	TRBV4-3	TRBJ2-1	13
CASSSSGTGYEEQYF	few	TRBV6-2/TRBV6-3	TRBJ2-7	15
CASRTLLRYEQYF	few	TRBV27	TRBJ2-7	13
CASSLALEWDTEAFF	few	TRBV7-2	TRBJ1-1	15
CATHGADLETQYF	many	TRBV7-9	TRBJ2-5	13
CASSYKTGDQETQYF	many	TRBV6-5	TRBJ2-5	15
CSARNGDQPQHF	NA	TRBV20-1	TRBJ1-5	12
CSATTQGSNTGELFF	NA	TRBV20-1	TRBJ2-2	15
CASSPNLAGSPTDTQYF	once	TRBV5-4	TRBJ2-3	17
CSVEGSWEETQYF	NA	TRBV29-1	TRBJ2-5	13
CASSPGGRGQFF	NA	TRBV6-5	TRBJ2-1	12